Included here is one TCR beta chain sequence, with context. The sample holds many counts of this clonotype. It lacks a known antigen. Base qualities are missing; no much larger clone stands one base away. CDR1 and CDR2 are drawn from the germline V gene: MNHEY, SVGAGI. The CDR3 runs 15 residues from the cysteine to the phenylalanine. The read is trimmed to its CDR3 DNA, 45 bases read in frame from base 1. V is reduced by 6 bases and J by 1 base, leaving a spacing of 12 bases between them. The data stem from a study of molecular identifiers for immune sequencing clone quantification listed by TCRdb under 2018. Regarding the research as a whole: In a replicate experiment, RNA from 20,000 or 100,000 naive CD8 T cells was split into five aliquots, four of which were sequenced. CD8 T cells were used in a methods study to benchmark molecular-identifier clustering-based TCR repertoire sequencing (MIDCIRS) and TCR RNA copy counting.

Libraries of naive CD8 T cells were built from anywhere between about 19,000 and 1,100,000 sorted cells, with 10%, 30% or 50% of the purified RNA used. Naive CD8 T cells, defined as CD8+CD4-CCR7+CD45RA+, were FACS-sorted into RLT Plus buffer on a BD FACSAria II. To test detection sensitivity, Jurkat RNA equivalent to nine to ten TCR copies was spiked into samples of roughly 20,000-1,100,000 naive CD8 T cells. Enrichment of CD8 T cells was performed with RosetteSep CD8+ T Cell Enrichment Cocktail and Ficoll-Paque, after which ACK red cell lysis was carried out. Receptor libraries were prepared by PCR. TCRdb records Illumina HiSeq 4000 as the sequencer. Bulk TCR libraries were prepared as previously described, using TCR primers listed in Table S5. The Qiagen AllPrep DNA/RNA kit was used to purify total RNA. Before analysis, reads from multiple sequencing runs of the same library were pooled. From the authors' description of their analysis: Reads were retained only if their TCR constant sequence matched exactly, and those retained reads were trimmed to 150 nt and grouped according to their 12-nt molecular barcodes. Reads in each barcode group were sub-clustered using a 15% Levenshtein threshold, and a quality-weighted consensus sequence was built for each RNA molecule. Non-functional sequences were filtered out, along with any lower-count sequence sitting one edit away from another sequence. Based on fitting two negative binomial distributions, any barcode sub-cluster with under 20% of the maximum read count was discarded. TCRdb trimmed public reads at Q25 via fastp, called clones via MiXCR and kept in-frame beta chains. Each entry is one CDR3 protein sequence, shown with its most common DNA and genes. The V and J calls were not made by the authors but by TCRdb's processing. The sample records about 68,000 distinct CDR3 sequences, 18% of which are singletons. The ten top clones hold around 1.5% of the sample.

Paper-wide results and their limitations: A single cell's worth of spiked-in Jurkat TCR RNA was reported detectable even among approximately 930,000 naive CD8 T cells. Highly expanded clone sizes could be underestimated if identical TCR molecules share a barcode. Modeling gave roughly 3 recovered TCR RNA copies per cell versus 7.5 to 10 by digital PCR, implying around 30% capture efficiency. Clones above 20 RNA copies held over 99% of molecules in CMV-specific effector cells but under 1% in naive cells. When barcode sub-clustering was not used, chimeric consensus sequences inflated TCR diversity, with chimeras reaching as high as 47%. The naive libraries included spiked-in Jurkat TCR RNA (fewer than eleven copies' worth), and this Jurkat TCR RNA is not part of the donor repertoire.

The receptor chain draws on TRBV6-5 and TRBJ2-2; tentative D gene TRBD2, with 6 bases matching. Sequenced: naive CD8+ T cells from blood, with Jurkat cell RNA spiked in. The sample's cell subset or site label, in plain terms: FACS-sorted CD8+CD4-CCR7+CD45RA+ naive T cells. The clonotype originates from a human donor in good health. Some libraries in this study had Jurkat cell RNA spiked in. The CDR3 protein: CASRGIGGNTGELFF. In nucleotides, the sequence is TGTGCCAGCAGAGGAATCGGGGGGAACACCGGGGAGCTGTTTTTT.